The 28 T cell receptor beta chains reported below all come from one sample, sequenced in a study of T cell responses to AZD1222 COVID-19 vaccine. The method was immunoSEQ multiplex PCR; TCRdb's version includes in-frame clones alone and lacks a portion of them. The table lists about 130,000 clones, over 75% of them singletons, with roughly 10% in the top ten. This sample comprised peripheral blood, obtained on day 0 of AZD1222 vaccination. Receptors originate from an adult in good health.

Of note for this clone: The same CDR3 can be traced to other DNA sequences in this sample. The chain has TRBV6-5 and TRBJ2-7; D is unclear. Trimming left V 6 bases short and J 3 bases short, with 9 bases between. This CDR3 has 12 residues. Germline-derived CDR1 and CDR2 are MNHEY and SVGAGI. The CDR3 loop is CASSSDGYEQYF. CDR3 coding DNA: TGTGCCAGCAGCTCTGACGGCTACGAGCAGTACTTC.

This sequence joins TRBV2 and TRBJ1-4; D ambiguous. Germline V gene sequence: CDR1 SNHLY, CDR2 FYNNEI. V lost 1 base to trimming and J lost 4 bases, with 13 bases between them. This CDR3 contains 16 residues. CDR3 protein: CASSEEAAKFNEKLFF. In DNA, the CDR3 is TGTGCCAGCAGTGAAGAGGCAGCGAAGTTTAATGAAAAACTGTTTTTT.

The chain combines TRBV28 with TRBJ2-7; 9 bases fit TRBD1. The CDR3 runs to 15 residues. V lost 4 bases to trimming and J lost 6 bases; unmatched junction nucleotides: 10. Per the germline V gene, CDR1 is MDHEN and CDR2 is SYDVKM. CDR3 DNA: TGTGCCAGCAGTTACTATCCGGGACAGGGAAGCGAGCAGTACTTC. It specifies CASSYYPGQGSEQYF. The entire variable domain, with the rest obtained from reference TRBV28 and TRBJ2-7, is as follows: DVKVTQSSRYLVKRTGEKVFLECVQDMDHENMFWYRQDPGLGLRLIYFSYDVKMKEKGDIPEGYSVSREKKERFSLILESASTNQTSMYLCASSYYPGQGSEQYFGPGTRLTVT.

The DNA of the CDR3 is TGTGCCTGGAGTTCTATGGTGGGCACTGAAGCTTTCTTT. This gives the protein CAWSSMVGTEAFF. This chain uses TRBV30 with TRBJ1-1; unclear D gene. The germline CDR1 and CDR2 sequences are GTSNPN and SVGIG (reference sequence). The CDR3 covers 13 residues. Trimming pared 2 bases from V and 4 bases from J, leaving 11 bases between.

This chain links TRBV24-1 with TRBJ2-4; D is tentatively TRBD1 or TRBD2 (5 bases each). This CDR3 contains 13 residues. Germline V lookup: CDR1 KGHDR, CDR2 SFDVKD. The V end lost 3 bases, the J end lost 6 bases, and 8 bases lay between the germline ends. The CDR3 here is CATSDGGRNIQYF. As DNA, the CDR3 is TGTGCCACCAGTGATGGGGGAAGAAACATTCAGTACTTC.

This clone occurred once. The J gene is TRBJ2-7, the V gene TRBV6-2 or TRBV6-3; D is unclear. Germline CDR1 is MNHEY and CDR2 is SVGEGT. The CDR3 runs to 16 residues. The ends were cut back, 0 bases at V and 0 bases at J, with 12 bases in the middle. CDR3 amino acids: CASSYSMSGASYEQYF. CDR3 DNA sequence: TGTGCCAGCAGTTACTCGATGTCAGGAGCCTCCTACGAGCAGTACTTC.

Comments on this clone: The identical CDR3 is also encoded by other nucleotide sequences in the sample. The gene calls are TRBV19 and TRBJ2-1, with D tentatively TRBD1 (6 bases). The V end was cut by 4 bases, the J end by 4 bases, with 8 bases between. This CDR3 has 13 amino acids. CDR1 LNHDA and CDR2 SQIVND come from the germline V gene (reference sequence). CDR3 residues: CASSTGQYNEQFF. In nucleotides, the CDR3 is TGTGCCAGTAGTACAGGACAGTACAATGAGCAGTTCTTC.

The V gene is TRBV10-2, the J gene TRBJ2-6, with D perhaps assigned TRBD1 or TRBD2 (5 bases each). The germline CDR1 and CDR2 sequences are WSHSY and SAAADI. V was shortened by 0 bases and J by 2 bases, with 8 bases between the two germline ends. The CDR3 extends over 16 amino acids. The CDR3 coding sequence is TGCGCCAGCAGTGAGTCGAGGGGTGCTGGGGCCAACGTCCTGACTTTC. Translating it yields CASSESRGAGANVLTF.

The rearrangement joins TRBV4-1 to TRBJ2-7, with 7 bases aligning to TRBD1. Germline assignment: CDR1 MGHRA and CDR2 YSYEKL. The CDR3 is 15 amino acids. V trimming: 4 bases; J trimming: 5 bases; junction bases outside the gene matches: 11. This CDR3 reads CASSRIDRAMDEQYF. Here the CDR3 DNA reads TGCGCCAGCAGCCGGATTGACAGGGCCATGGACGAGCAGTACTTC.

The rearrangement links TRBV30 to TRBJ2-1; 9 bases fit TRBD2. The trim removed 0 bases at V and 3 bases at J, leaving 3 bases unmatched. CDR1 and CDR2 (germline): GTSNPN, SVGIG (reference sequence). CDR3 length: 15 residues. This chain's CDR3 is CAWSVRAGGYNEQFF. For the CDR3, the DNA is TGTGCCTGGAGTGTACGAGCGGGGGGCTACAATGAGCAGTTCTTC.

The chain combines TRBV29-1 with TRBJ2-1; 12 bases align to TRBD2. Germline CDR1 is SQVTM and CDR2 is ANQGSEA. The trim removed 0 bases at V and 10 bases at J, leaving 10 bases unmatched. The CDR3 spans 16 residues. DNA of the CDR3: TGCAGCGTTGAAGATCGGACTAGCGGGACCACAGGGGAGCAGTTCTTC. Amino acid sequence: CSVEDRTSGTTGEQFF.

The chain uses TRBV5-1 and TRBJ2-5, with no clear D. The CDR3 consists of 10 residues. In germline, CDR1 is SGHRS, CDR2 YFSETQ. The V end lost 7 bases, the J end lost 3 bases, and 4 bases lay between the germline ends. For the CDR3, the DNA is TGCGCCAGCGGTGAAGAGACCCAGTACTTC. Translated, it gives CASGEETQYF. Based on the CDR3 plus reference TRBV5-1 and TRBJ2-5, the full variable domain is KAGVTQTPRYLIKTRGQQVTLSCSPISGHRSVSWYQQTPGQGLQFLFEYFSETQRNKGNFPGRFSGRQFSNSRSEMNVSTLELGDSALYLCASGEETQYFGPGTRLLVL.

For the CDR3, the DNA is TGTGCCAGCAGCGTCCAGGGGGGGAACACTGAAGCTTTCTTT. It specifies CASSVQGGNTEAFF. V and J are TRBV9 and TRBJ1-1; 7 bases map to TRBD1. Trimming removed 2 bases from V and 1 base from J; junction bases left unmatched: 2. The germline V gene encodes CDR1 SGDLS and CDR2 YYNGEE. This CDR3 comprises 14 residues.

The V and J genes are TRBV5-4 and TRBJ2-7; the match to TRBD2 covers 16 bases. The germline CDR1 and CDR2 sequences are SGHNT and YYREEE (reference sequence). With V trimmed by 6 bases and J by 4 bases, 7 bases remained unmatched. The CDR3 covers 16 residues. CDR3: CASTPGLAGGQYEQYF. The CDR3 nucleotides are TGTGCCAGCACCCCGGGACTAGCGGGGGGGCAATACGAGCAGTACTTC.

The chain recombines TRBV5-1 with TRBJ2-1, with D unclear. Between the trimmed V and J ends, which lost 4 bases and 2 bases, there was a span of 10 bases. Germline V gives CDR1 SGHRS, CDR2 YFSETQ. The CDR3 is 14 residues long. For the CDR3, the DNA is TGCGCCAGCAGCCCCACCCGTCCCTACAATGAGCAGTTCTTC. Protein: CASSPTRPYNEQFF. Looking up the rest from reference TRBV5-1 and TRBJ2-1 gives the full variable domain: KAGVTQTPRYLIKTRGQQVTLSCSPISGHRSVSWYQQTPGQGLQFLFEYFSETQRNKGNFPGRFSGRQFSNSRSEMNVSTLELGDSALYLCASSPTRPYNEQFFGPGTRLTVL.

The V call is TRBV21-1, the J call TRBJ1-2. TRBV21-1 is marked as a pseudogene. CDR3 length: 17 residues. Here the CDR3 DNA reads TGTGCCAGCAGCAGACCAGAAGCTAAACACGGCAACTATGGCTACACCTTC. Encoded protein: CASSRPEAKHGNYGYTF.

The chain has TRBV11-2 and TRBJ1-1; D unclear. The CDR3 loop spans 13 amino acids. Trimming shortened V by 4 bases and J by 1 base, and 7 bases separated the two germline ends. CDR1 and CDR2 (germline): SGHAT, FQNNGV. The CDR3 reads CASSSLENTEAFF. The CDR3 coding sequence is TGTGCCAGCAGCTCCCTGGAGAACACTGAAGCTTTCTTT.

CDR3 sequence: CASSSLAVESYNEQFF. In DNA form, the CDR3 reads TGCGCCAGCAGCTCACTAGCGGTGGAGTCCTACAATGAGCAGTTCTTC. The rearrangement joins TRBV5-1 to TRBJ2-1; TRBD2 matches at 8 bases. CDR1 and CDR2 (germline): SGHRS, YFSETQ. The CDR3 is 16 amino acids. Trimming removed 3 bases from V and 1 base from J; junction bases left unmatched: 6.

V usage is TRBV10-3 and J usage is TRBJ1-1, with a tentative D call TRBD1 (5 bases). V dropped 3 bases and J dropped 4 bases, with 18 bases sitting between them. CDR1 and CDR2 (germline): ENHRY, SYGVKD. The CDR3 consists of 16 residues. The CDR3 region has the DNA TGTGCCATCAGTGATGGCCCTCCGGCCGGGGGCACTGAAGCTTTCTTT. It codes for CAISDGPPAGGTEAFF.

CDR3 sequence (DNA): TGTGCCAGCAGCTCAACTAGCGCCCCGCGGACAGATACGCAGTATTTT. Its translation is CASSSTSAPRTDTQYF. The genes are TRBV7-2 and TRBJ2-3; 7 bases are shared with TRBD2. Germline V gene data show CDR1 as SGHTA and CDR2 as FQGNSA. CDR3 length: 16 amino acids. The V segment lost 4 bases and the J segment 3 bases; nucleotides outside the gene matches: 10.

The chain is built from TRBV5-1 and TRBJ1-6, with D perhaps matching TRBD1 (5 bases). The CDR3 runs to 14 residues. Trimming stripped 0 bases from V and 10 bases from J, with 11 bases between. Germline CDR1 SGHRS, CDR2 YFSETQ. CDR3 loop: CASSLGQSGSPLHF. The DNA of the CDR3 is TGCGCCAGCAGCTTGGGACAGTCAGGATCACCCCTCCACTTT.

This clone appeared once. This chain links TRBV9 with TRBJ2-5, with 8 bases lining up with TRBD2. V gave up 4 bases and J gave up 0 bases; unmatched junction bases: 5. This CDR3 spans 15 amino acids. Looked up from germline, CDR1 is SGDLS and CDR2 is YYNGEE. This chain's CDR3 is CASSPGGIYQETQYF. CDR3 nucleotide sequence: TGTGCCAGCAGCCCGGGGGGGATTTACCAAGAGACCCAGTACTTC.

The CDR3 here is CAWSWGSYGYTF. DNA of the CDR3: TGTGCCTGGAGCTGGGGGAGCTATGGCTACACCTTC. The V call is TRBV30, the J call TRBJ1-2; a weak D match, TRBD1 (5 bases). The CDR3 sequence is 12 residues long. Germline V gene lookup returns CDR1 GTSNPN and CDR2 SVGIG (reference sequence). V shed 3 bases and J shed 4 bases, with 9 bases lying between them.

This clone was seen once. The chain joins TRBV3-1 (or the pseudogene TRBV3-2) to TRBJ1-6; D is perhaps TRBD1 (5 bases). V was clipped by 4 bases and J by 10 bases, with 14 bases between them. The CDR3 totals 14 residues. Germline CDR1 and CDR2: LGHDT and YNNKEL (reference sequence). The CDR3 DNA sequence: TGTGCCAGCAGCCGATTCCAGGGAGCATCACCCCTCCACTTT. Translated, it gives CASSRFQGASPLHF.

The rearrangement joins TRBV19 to TRBJ2-2; 13 bases match TRBD2. Germline assignment: CDR1 LNHDA and CDR2 SQIVND (reference sequence). The CDR3 totals 15 residues. Trimming took 7 bases from V and 5 from J; bases not matched to a gene: 4. CDR3 region: CASKALAGGTGELFF. CDR3 DNA: TGTGCCAGTAAGGCACTAGCGGGAGGGACCGGGGAGCTGTTTTTT. The full variable domain, rest sourced from reference TRBV19 and TRBJ2-2, is DGGITQSPKYLFRKEGQNVTLSCEQNLNHDAMYWYRQDPGQGLRLIYYSQIVNDFQKGDIAEGYSVSREKKESFPLTVTSAQKNPTAFYLCASKALAGGTGELFFGEGSRLTVL.

J is TRBJ1-1 and V is TRBV5-5, with unresolved D. CDR3 length: 14 residues. Germline V CDR1 and CDR2: SGHKS, YYEKEE (reference sequence). Trimming pared 2 bases from V and 3 bases from J, leaving 11 bases between. This CDR3 is CASSLRVTDTEAFF. DNA of the CDR3: TGTGCCAGCAGCTTAAGGGTAACGGACACTGAAGCTTTCTTT.

In this sample, this clone turned up a few times. The chain combines TRBV2 with TRBJ2-1, with TRBD2 matching 8 bases. The CDR3 contains 16 residues. Germline assignment: CDR1 SNHLY and CDR2 FYNNEI. The V and J ends lost 6 bases and 5 bases, in that order; junction bases with no gene match: 12. The CDR3: CASSVSLSGTNNEQFF. CDR3 bases: TGTGCCAGCAGCGTAAGTCTTAGCGGGACCAACAATGAGCAGTTCTTC.

This sequence joins TRBV9 and TRBJ1-1; no clear D gene. The CDR3 runs 13 residues. The germline V gene has CDR1 SGDLS and CDR2 YYNGEE. V lost 0 bases, J lost 0 bases, and 3 bases lay in between. The CDR3 is CASSVDMNTEAFF. In DNA, the CDR3 is TGTGCCAGCAGCGTAGATATGAACACTGAAGCTTTCTTT.